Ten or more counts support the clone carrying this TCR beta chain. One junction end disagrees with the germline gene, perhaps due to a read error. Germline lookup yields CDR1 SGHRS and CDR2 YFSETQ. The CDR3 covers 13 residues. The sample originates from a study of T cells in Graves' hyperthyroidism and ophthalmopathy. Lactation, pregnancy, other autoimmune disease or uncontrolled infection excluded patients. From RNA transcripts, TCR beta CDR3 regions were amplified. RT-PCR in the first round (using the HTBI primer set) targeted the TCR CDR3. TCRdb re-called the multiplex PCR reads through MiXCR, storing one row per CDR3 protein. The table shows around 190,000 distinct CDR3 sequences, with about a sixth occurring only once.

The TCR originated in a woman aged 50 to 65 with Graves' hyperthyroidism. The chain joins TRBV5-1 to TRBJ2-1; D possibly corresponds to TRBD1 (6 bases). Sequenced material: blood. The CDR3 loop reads CASSLGQYNEQFF. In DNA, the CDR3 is TGTGCCAGCAGCTTAGGACAGTACAATGAGCAGTTCTTC.